A selection of T cell receptor beta chains follows, all from one sample in a study of T cells after yellow fever vaccination. TCRdb re-analysed the 5' RACE reads in MiXCR, keeping a single row per CDR3 protein. This sample has approximately 160,000 distinct CDR3 sequences, with approximately 10% found just once. Sequenced material: CD8+ T cells sorted from PBMCs, taken 45 days after the yellow fever booster vaccination. These receptors were collected from a man aged 18 to 30 who received the YFV17D yellow fever vaccine. Each CDR3 is given with its conserved first and last residue. Fields, in order: clone size, V gene, J gene, D gene, CDR3 DNA, CDR3 protein. D genes are given only for firm matches. Not all rows give a size; the values are once, few, many and, for expanded clones, a class.

.,TRBV6-2/TRBV6-3,TRBJ1-5,TRBD1,TGTGCCAGCAGGACGGACAGGGACGGCAATCAGCCCCAGCATTTT,CASRTDRDGNQPQHF
many,TRBV27,TRBJ2-3,.,TGTGCCAGCAGTTTAACTCAGGGTGGCGCAGATACGCAGTATTTT,CASSLTQGGADTQYF
.,TRBV7-2,TRBJ2-3,TRBD1,TGTGCCAGCAGCTTAAGTTTAACAGGGGGTAGAGATACGCAGTATTTT,CASSLSLTGGRDTQYF
many,TRBV11-2,TRBJ2-2,TRBD2,TGTGCCAGCAGCGCAGCGGGGGGTATCACCGGGGAGCTGTTTTTT,CASSAAGGITGELFF
few,TRBV29-1,TRBJ1-4,.,TGCAGCGTTGAAGATCCCCCGAGTAATGAAAAACTGTTTTTT,CSVEDPPSNEKLFF
few,TRBV6-6,TRBJ1-1,.,TGTGCCAGCAGTTCCCACGGGGCTGAAGCTTTCTTT,CASSSHGAEAFF
few,TRBV15,TRBJ1-5,TRBD1,TGTGCCACCAGCAGAGGAGGGGGCCAAGGCCAGCCCCAGCATTTT,CATSRGGGQGQPQHF
few,TRBV12-3/TRBV12-4,TRBJ2-2,TRBD1,TGTGCCAGCAGCAACAGGGGGTCCGGGGAGCTGTTTTTT,CASSNRGSGELFF
.,TRBV6-5,TRBJ2-3,.,TGTGCCAGCGGGCTTTCGGGACAACTGAGGGATACGCAGTATTTT,CASGLSGQLRDTQYF
.,TRBV4-3,TRBJ2-3,TRBD2,TGCGCCAGCAGCCAAGTTGCGGGGGGGCGAGGAGATACGCAGTATTTT,CASSQVAGGRGDTQYF
few,TRBV3-1,TRBJ2-5,TRBD1,TGTGCCAGCGCAAGACAGGGCGAGGAGACCCAGTACTTC,CASARQGEETQYF
many,TRBV29-1,TRBJ2-6,.,TGCAGCGTTGAAGTAGGGGGGACTGGGGCCAACGTCCTGACTTTC,CSVEVGGTGANVLTF
.,TRBV27,TRBJ1-2,.,TGTGCCAGCAGTTTATCGGCCGCCAGTCCCTATGGCTACACCTTC,CASSLSAASPYGYTF
.,TRBV6-6,TRBJ2-1,TRBD2,TGTGCCAGCAGTTACGGGGGGGGGAATGAGCAGTTCTTC,CASSYGGGNEQFF
.,TRBV7-6,TRBJ2-1,TRBD1,TGTGCCAGCAGCCCTAGACAGGGCCCCAATGAGCAGTTCTTC,CASSPRQGPNEQFF
few,TRBV27,TRBJ2-7,TRBD1,TGTGCCAGCAGCCCCGGACAGGGATCTGGGGAGCAGTACTTC,CASSPGQGSGEQYF
.,TRBV4-1,TRBJ1-1,.,TGCGCCAGCAGCCAAGTTTTCTTGGGTCTGGAAGCTTTCTTT,CASSQVFLGLEAFF
few,TRBV27,TRBJ1-2,.,TGTGCCAGCAGTTTATCATTCGGACCCGATGGCTACACCTTC,CASSLSFGPDGYTF
few,TRBV11-2,TRBJ2-5,TRBD2,TGTGCCAGCAGCTGGGGAGTAGCGGGGGGTGGAGAGACCCAGTACTTC,CASSWGVAGGGETQYF
few,TRBV7-9,TRBJ2-3,.,TGTGCCAGCAGCTTAGTACGGCTATCCCCAGATACGCAGTATTTT,CASSLVRLSPDTQYF
.,TRBV6-1,TRBJ2-1,.,TGTGCCAGCAGTAAGCAGGAGGGGATCAATGAGCAGTTCTTC,CASSKQEGINEQFF
.,TRBV12-3/TRBV12-4,TRBJ2-7,.,TGTGCCAGCAGTTTGGCCCCTTCGGCCGAGCAGTACTTC,CASSLAPSAEQYF
.,TRBV4-1,TRBJ2-3,.,TGCGCCAGCAGCTCACCGTCCCAAGGCACAGATACGCAGTATTTT,CASSSPSQGTDTQYF
.,TRBV7-9,TRBJ1-3,.,TGTGCCGGCAGCTTTGAGGGTGCTGGAAACACCATATATTTT,CAGSFEGAGNTIYF
many,TRBV7-9,TRBJ2-7,.,TGTGCCAGCAGCTTAGGCATAGACTCCTACGAGCAGTACTTC,CASSLGIDSYEQYF
few,TRBV5-4,TRBJ2-1,TRBD1,TGTGCCAGCAGCTCAATACAGGGGCGAGGAAATGAGCAGTTCTTC,CASSSIQGRGNEQFF
few,TRBV6-5,TRBJ2-7,TRBD1,TGTGCCGCCGGGACAGTCTACGAGCAGTACTTC,CAAGTVYEQYF
few,TRBV11-2,TRBJ2-1,.,TGTGCCAGCAGCCCTAGGAGGGGGATCTACAATGAGCAGTTCTTC,CASSPRRGIYNEQFF
many,TRBV6-6,TRBJ2-4,.,TGTGCCAGCAGTCTAGGACTAATCTTCTCTGTAATAGCCAAAAACATTCAGTACTTC,CASSLGLIFSVIAKNIQYF
.,TRBV4-1,TRBJ2-7,.,TGCGCCAGCAGCCAAGAACTAGTTTACGAGCAGTACTTC,CASSQELVYEQYF
.,TRBV7-2,TRBJ1-2,TRBD1,TGTGCCAGCAGACGCCAGGGGGCGGCCTATGGCTACACCTTC,CASRRQGAAYGYTF
few,TRBV5-1,TRBJ1-2,.,TGCGCCAGCAGTTTCCGCGGGGGGGCCGCTAACTATGGCTACACCTTC,CASSFRGGAANYGYTF
few,TRBV9,TRBJ2-5,TRBD2,TGTGCCAGCAGCGCCCGGATAGCGGGGTTAGAGACCCAGTACTTC,CASSARIAGLETQYF
many,TRBV6-1,TRBJ2-7,.,TGTGCCAGCAGTGACAGGGGAGCCTACGAGCAGTACTTC,CASSDRGAYEQYF
few,TRBV28,TRBJ2-5,.,TGTGCCAGCAGCTCCCCGGTTTGGGAGACCCAGTACTTC,CASSSPVWETQYF
few,TRBV6-6,TRBJ1-1,.,TGTGCCAGCAGTTACACATGGTATATGAACACTGAAGCTTTCTTT,CASSYTWYMNTEAFF
once,TRBV5-1,TRBJ2-1,.,TGCGCCAGCAGCTTATCAACAGACCTCTCCTACAATGAGCAGTTCTTC,CASSLSTDLSYNEQFF
few,TRBV7-9,TRBJ1-5,.,TGTGCCAGCAGCCTCAACGGGATTAATCAGCCCCAGCATTTT,CASSLNGINQPQHF
few,TRBV29-1,TRBJ2-2,.,TGCAGCGGAGAGGGGGTGGACACCGGGGAGCTGTTTTTT,CSGEGVDTGELFF
.,TRBV9,TRBJ2-1,.,TGTGCCAGCACCCCGTGGGGGTCCCCCGGGAATGAGCAGTTCTTC,CASTPWGSPGNEQFF
few,TRBV29-1,TRBJ2-3,.,TGCAGCGTTGACGCAGGGACAGATACGCAGTATTTT,CSVDAGTDTQYF
.,TRBV12-3/TRBV12-4,TRBJ1-1,.,TGTGCCAGCAGTGGAGGCGGAAGCGAAGCTTTCTTT,CASSGGGSEAFF
.,TRBV30,TRBJ2-7,TRBD1,TGTGCCGCCCGACTCGGGGACAGCTCCTACGAGCAGTACTTC,CAARLGDSSYEQYF
few,TRBV11-2,TRBJ1-2,.,TGTGCCAGCAGCTTGGGGACTTTTAACTATGGCTACACCTTC,CASSLGTFNYGYTF
few,TRBV29-1,TRBJ1-1,.,TGCAGCGTTGAGGAGGGGGTCGCTGAAGCTTTCTTT,CSVEEGVAEAFF
few,TRBV9,TRBJ1-5,.,TGTGCCAGCAGCGTAGGCCATCGCAATCAGCCCCAGCATTTT,CASSVGHRNQPQHF
.,TRBV15,TRBJ2-3,.,TGTGCCACCAGCAGAGAGATCAGGGATTCCCCAGATACGCAGTATTTT,CATSREIRDSPDTQYF
.,TRBV19,TRBJ1-5,TRBD1,TGTGCCAGTACCCCAGAAGGGGACAGCCATCAGCCCCAGCATTTT,CASTPEGDSHQPQHF
few,TRBV6-2/TRBV6-3,TRBJ2-7,.,TGTGCCAGCAGTATTGGACGAAGAGAGCAGTACTTC,CASSIGRREQYF